A single sample is the source of the 25 T cell receptor beta chains below, sequenced in a study of technical replicates of blood from several donors. TCRdb's copy holds only in-frame clones and misses some; the assay was immunoSEQ multiplex PCR. The table has tens of thousands of clones, 96% seen once. The sample was T cells isolated from PBMCs. All receptors come from a human donor in good health.

J is TRBJ2-7 and V is TRBV4-3; 7 nucleotides line up with TRBD1. The CDR3 length is 13 residues. The germline CDR1 and CDR2 sequences are LGHNA and YSLEER. The V and J ends lost 0 bases and 4 bases, in that order; junction bases with no gene match: 0. This CDR3 is CASSQDRGYEQYF. As DNA, the CDR3 is TGCGCCAGCAGCCAAGACAGGGGGTACGAGCAGTACTTC.

The chain uses TRBV25-1 and TRBJ2-1, with D maybe TRBD2 (5 bases). The CDR3 sequence is 13 residues long. Germline V gene data show CDR1 as MGHDK and CDR2 as SYGVNS. V lost 7 bases and J 2 bases, leaving 9 bases between the germline ends. The CDR3 coding sequence is TGTGCCAGCACGCGGGTTACCTACAATGAGCAGTTCTTC. Residues: CASTRVTYNEQFF.

The chain has TRBV19 and TRBJ2-5; D is possibly TRBD1 (6 bases). Germline values: CDR1 LNHDA, CDR2 SQIVND (reference sequence). There are 13 residues in the CDR3. Trimming pared 6 bases from V and 5 bases from J, leaving 13 bases between. The CDR3 here is CASSQQGLETQYF. CDR3 DNA sequence: TGTGCCAGTAGCCAACAGGGATTGGAGACCCAGTACTTC. The entire variable domain, with the rest obtained from reference TRBV19 and TRBJ2-5, is as follows: DGGITQSPKYLFRKEGQNVTLSCEQNLNHDAMYWYRQDPGQGLRLIYYSQIVNDFQKGDIAEGYSVSREKKESFPLTVTSAQKNPTAFYLCASSQQGLETQYFGPGTRLLVL.

V and J are TRBV7-9 and TRBJ1-3, with D tentatively TRBD1 (5 bases). Germline V lookup: CDR1 SEHNR, CDR2 FQNEAQ (reference sequence). There are 15 residues in the CDR3. The V end was cut by 2 bases, the J end by 4 bases, with 12 bases between. This CDR3 reads CASSLQGKTGNTIYF. CDR3 nucleotide sequence: TGTGCCAGCAGCTTACAGGGAAAAACAGGAAACACCATATATTTT.

The chain combines TRBV27 with TRBJ1-2; 7 bases line up with TRBD1. J gave up 8 bases and V 3 bases, and 6 bases lay outside the gene matches. The CDR3 extends over 13 amino acids. Germline V gene sequence: CDR1 MNHEY, CDR2 SMNVEV (reference sequence). As DNA, the CDR3 is TGTGCCAGCAGTTTCGACAGGGAAAGAGGCTACACCTTC. Its protein is CASSFDRERGYTF.

The rearrangement links TRBV6-5 to TRBJ2-1; 7 bases map to TRBD1. Trimming at V came to 8 bases and at J to 6 bases, leaving 1 base not matched to a gene. Germline V gene lookup returns CDR1 MNHEY and CDR2 SVGAGI. The CDR3 has 11 amino acids. CDR3 nucleotides: TGTGCCAGCCGGGACAGCAATGAGCAGTTCTTC. Translation gives CASRDSNEQFF.

The chain uses TRBV18 and TRBJ2-7; TRBD1 matches at 9 bases. V shed 3 bases, J shed 4 bases, and the junction held 7 bases outside the gene matches. Germline V gene sequence: CDR1 KGHSH, CDR2 LQKENI. The CDR3 contains 15 residues. CDR3 protein: CASSPVQGASYEQYF. The CDR3 nucleotides are TGTGCCAGCTCACCCGTACAGGGGGCCTCGTACGAGCAGTACTTC.

The chain uses TRBV11-1 and TRBJ2-5; tentative D call: TRBD2 (5 bases). CDR3 length: 17 residues. V lost 1 base and J lost 0, with 15 bases in between. Germline lookup yields CDR1 SGHAT and CDR2 FQDESV (reference sequence). The CDR3 region is CASSLVTGLLDQETQYF. CDR3 sequence (DNA): TGTGCCAGCAGCTTAGTCACCGGACTGCTAGACCAAGAGACCCAGTACTTC.

The chain recombines TRBV27 with TRBJ2-3; no clear D gene. V lost 4 bases to trimming and J lost 4 bases, with 9 bases between them. Germline-derived CDR1 and CDR2 are MNHEY and SMNVEV (reference sequence). The CDR3 runs to 13 residues. This CDR3 is CASSWIGADTQYF. Written as DNA, the CDR3 is TGTGCCAGCAGTTGGATAGGAGCAGATACGCAGTATTTT.

This chain links TRBV5-1 with TRBJ1-1; D possibly corresponds to TRBD1 (6 bases). The CDR3 is 14 residues long. The germline CDR1 and CDR2 sequences are SGHRS and YFSETQ. Between the trimmed V and J ends, which lost 2 bases and 1 base, there was a span of 9 bases. The CDR3 loop reads CASSFNRENTEAFF. Written as DNA, the CDR3 is TGCGCCAGCAGCTTTAACAGGGAGAACACTGAAGCTTTCTTT.

This chain uses TRBV29-1 with TRBJ2-3, with D tentatively TRBD2 (6 bases). V gave up 5 bases and J gave up 2 bases, with 17 bases separating them. This CDR3 spans 15 amino acids. The germline CDR1 and CDR2 sequences are SQVTM and ANQGSEA. The CDR3 DNA is TGCAGCGTTTCGCGGGGTATGGGAATCACAGATACGCAGTATTTT. It encodes CSVSRGMGITDTQYF.

The V call is TRBV5-1, the J call TRBJ2-2; no reliable D call. Germline-derived CDR1 and CDR2 are SGHRS and YFSETQ. The V gene lost 0 bases and the J gene lost 0 bases, with 6 bases spanning the gap. The CDR3 has 15 residues. Written as DNA, the CDR3 is TGCGCCAGCAGCTTGGACATTTCGAACACCGGGGAGCTGTTTTTT. Translation gives CASSLDISNTGELFF.

This rearrangement joins TRBV6-1 to TRBJ1-1, with D hard to call. CDR1 and CDR2 (germline): MNHNS, SASEGT. The CDR3 has 12 residues. Between the trimmed V and J ends, which lost 0 bases and 6 bases, there was a span of 5 bases. CDR3 coding DNA: TGTGCCAGCAGTGAAGCTGGAGCTGAAGCTTTCTTT. This encodes CASSEAGAEAFF.

The genes are TRBV5-4 and TRBJ2-1; 8 bases are a match to TRBD2. There are 14 residues in the CDR3. V lost 2 bases and J lost 8; bases outside the gene matches: 6. The germline V gene encodes CDR1 SGHNT and CDR2 YYREEE (reference sequence). CDR3 sequence reads: CASSFSSGSYEQFF. The CDR3 region has the DNA TGTGCCAGCAGCTTTTCCAGCGGGAGCTATGAGCAGTTCTTC.

The gene calls are TRBV5-1 and TRBJ2-1; possibly TRBD1 for D (6 bases). The CDR3 consists of 14 residues. Trimming pared 0 bases from V and 4 bases from J, leaving 8 bases between. Germline V gene sequence: CDR1 SGHRS, CDR2 YFSETQ. CDR3 sequence (DNA): TGCGCCAGCAGCTTGGTGGGGGCTTACAATGAGCAGTTCTTC. As protein: CASSLVGAYNEQFF.

J is TRBJ2-7 and V is TRBV30; 11 bases line up with TRBD2. This CDR3 region has 14 residues. Germline assignment: CDR1 GTSNPN and CDR2 SVGIG (reference sequence). V was clipped by 0 bases and J by 3 bases; unmatched bases: 1. CDR3 residues: CAWSVLAGDYEQYF. CDR3 DNA: TGTGCCTGGAGTGTACTAGCGGGAGACTACGAGCAGTACTTC.

The chain carries TRBV28 and TRBJ2-5, with D possibly TRBD1 on 6 matching bases. V was trimmed by 2 bases and J by 5 bases, leaving 12 bases between them. The CDR3 contains 14 residues. The germline V gene has CDR1 MDHEN and CDR2 SYDVKM. CDR3 coding DNA: TGTGCCAGCAGTTTAGTGGGGGCAGCGGAGACCCAGTACTTC. Amino acids: CASSLVGAAETQYF.

The gene calls are TRBV27 and TRBJ2-7, with 7 bases that match TRBD2. The V gene's germline CDR1 is MNHEY and CDR2 SMNVEV (reference sequence). The CDR3 consists of 15 residues. V lost 1 base and J lost 6; bases outside the gene matches: 9. This CDR3 reads CASSLLQRGLTEQYF. CDR3 DNA: TGTGCCAGCAGTTTATTGCAGCGGGGACTGACCGAGCAGTACTTC.

This clone was seen a handful of times. The V gene is TRBV11-3, the J gene TRBJ2-3, with D unclear. The germline CDR1 and CDR2 sequences are SGHNT and YENEEA. V shed 5 bases and J shed 6 bases, with 12 bases lying between them. This CDR3 has 13 residues. CDR3 in amino acids: CASSTYQDDTQYF. DNA for the CDR3: TGTGCCAGCAGCACCTATCAAGATGATACGCAGTATTTT.

This chain joins TRBV6-5 and TRBJ1-1; a weak D match, TRBD1 (6 bases). Per the germline V gene, CDR1 is MNHEY and CDR2 is SVGAGI. V lost 6 bases and J 0 bases, leaving 14 bases between the germline ends. This CDR3 spans 15 amino acids. CDR3 in amino acids: CASRIYREVNTEAFF. The CDR3 DNA reads TGTGCCAGCAGAATTTACAGGGAAGTGAACACTGAAGCTTTCTTT.

The V and J genes are TRBV6-1 and TRBJ2-5; D is unclear. CDR3 length: 14 residues. Trimming left V 1 base short and J 2 bases short, with 8 bases between. From germline, CDR1 is MNHNS and CDR2 SASEGT. CDR3 residues: CASSEGGIQETQYF. CDR3 sequence (DNA): TGTGCCAGCAGTGAAGGAGGTATACAAGAGACCCAGTACTTC.

This chain connects TRBV6-5 to TRBJ1-2; possibly TRBD1 for D (5 bases). The V and J ends lost 5 bases and 4 bases respectively, with 11 bases between them. The CDR3 runs 13 residues. The germline V gene encodes CDR1 MNHEY and CDR2 SVGAGI. CDR3 coding DNA: TGTGCCAGCAGTCCCGCCGGGGGCTATGGCTACACCTTC. Its translation: CASSPAGGYGYTF.

The DNA for the CDR3 is TGTGCAGGGTCGGGAGCAGATACGCAGTATTTT. Translating it yields CAGSGADTQYF. V gene TRBV12-2 combines with J gene TRBJ2-3; the table calls TRBD2, which could not be checked here. TRBV12-2 is flagged as a pseudogene. The CDR3 covers 11 residues.

This clone has just a few counts. The chain is built from TRBV6-1 and TRBJ2-3; tentative D call: TRBD2 (8 bases). Trimming stripped 3 bases from V and 4 bases from J, with 20 bases between. This CDR3 is 17 amino acids long. CDR1 and CDR2 (germline): MNHNS, SASEGT. The DNA for the CDR3 is TGTGCCAGCAGTGATCCGGGAGGGGGCGATTGGGCAGATACGCAGTATTTT. Translation: CASSDPGGGDWADTQYF.

The CDR3 nucleotides are TGTGCCAGCAGCTCACTAGCGGGAGGGCCGGGTGAGCAGTTCTTC. Translation gives CASSSLAGGPGEQFF. This chain connects TRBV11-2 to TRBJ2-1, with TRBD2 matching over 13 bases. The germline V gene has CDR1 SGHAT and CDR2 FQNNGV. J was trimmed by 9 bases and V by 4 bases; bases with no gene match: 6. The CDR3 length is 15 residues.